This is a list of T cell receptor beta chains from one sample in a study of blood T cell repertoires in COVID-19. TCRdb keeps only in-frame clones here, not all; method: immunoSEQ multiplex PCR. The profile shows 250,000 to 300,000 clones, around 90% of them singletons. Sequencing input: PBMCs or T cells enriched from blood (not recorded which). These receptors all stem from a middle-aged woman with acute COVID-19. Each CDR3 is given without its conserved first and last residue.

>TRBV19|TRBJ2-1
ASSLGLGPYNEQF
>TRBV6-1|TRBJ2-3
ASSETPGGRSTDTQY
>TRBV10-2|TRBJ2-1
ASKAGVPYNEQF
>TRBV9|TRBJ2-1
ASSVATSGRLYNEQF
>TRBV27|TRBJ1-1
ASKGQGAVNTEAF
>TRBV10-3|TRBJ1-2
AIRREVNYGYT
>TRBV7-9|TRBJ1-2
ASSPYTGVYGYT
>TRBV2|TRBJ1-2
ASSAIEAGYT
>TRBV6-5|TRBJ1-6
ASQEEGSYNSPLH
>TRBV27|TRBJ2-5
ASSFLGEETQY
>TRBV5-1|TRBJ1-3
ASSSGLGSGSGNTIY
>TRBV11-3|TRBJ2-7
ASTLQGITYEQY
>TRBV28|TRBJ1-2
ASRDRVYGYT